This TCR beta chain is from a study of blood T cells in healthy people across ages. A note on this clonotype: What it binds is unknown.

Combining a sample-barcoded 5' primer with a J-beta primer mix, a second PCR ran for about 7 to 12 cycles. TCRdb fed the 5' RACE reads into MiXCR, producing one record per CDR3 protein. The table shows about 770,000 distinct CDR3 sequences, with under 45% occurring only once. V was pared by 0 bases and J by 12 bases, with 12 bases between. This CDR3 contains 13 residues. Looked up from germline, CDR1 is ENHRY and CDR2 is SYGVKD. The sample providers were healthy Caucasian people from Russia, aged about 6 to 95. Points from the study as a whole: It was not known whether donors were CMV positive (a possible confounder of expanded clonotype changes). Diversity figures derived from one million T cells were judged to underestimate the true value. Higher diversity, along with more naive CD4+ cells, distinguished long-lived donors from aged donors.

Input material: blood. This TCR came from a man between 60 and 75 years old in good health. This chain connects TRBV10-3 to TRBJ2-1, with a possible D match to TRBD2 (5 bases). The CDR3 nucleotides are TGTGCCATCAGTGAGTCGGAAGCAGAGGGGCAGTTCTTC. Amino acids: CAISESEAEGQFF.